Sequencing of this T cell receptor (beta chain) was carried out in a study of cytomegalovirus exposure and HLA in healthy donors. Study results and limitations: The only immune exposure information that was available was CMV serostatus.

The V gene's germline CDR1 is SEHNR and CDR2 FQNEAQ (reference sequence). This CDR3 is 16 amino acids long. V lost 5 bases to trimming and J lost 0 bases, with 15 bases between them. With respect to this clone: Its target is not known.

PCR amplification relied on 60 Vbeta primers (plus 13 Jbeta primers). TCRdb keeps only in-frame clones here, not all; method: immunoSEQ multiplex PCR. The sample has roughly 160,000 clones, about four fifths seen once; the top ten hold around 14%. This chain connects TRBV7-9 to TRBJ2-3; D uncertain. The source of this sequence is a woman aged 50 to 60 in good health and CMV-seronegative. Material: PBMCs. The chain's CDR3 is CASSSNPRASTDTQYF. The CDR3 DNA is TGTGCCAGCAGCAGTAACCCTAGAGCTAGCACAGATACGCAGTATTTT. The whole variable domain, remainder taken from reference TRBV7-9 and TRBJ2-3, is DTGVSQNPRHKITKRGQNVTFRCDPISEHNRLYWYRQTLGQGPEFLTYFQNEAQLEKSRLLSDRFSAERPKGSFSTLEIQRTEQGDSAMYLCASSSNPRASTDTQYFGPGTRLTVL.